Listed below are T cell receptor beta chains from one sample, sequenced in a study of OX40 agonist ivuxolimab in advanced cancers. Data came from immunoSEQ multiplex PCR; TCRdb stores just in-frame clones and leaves some out. The table has 72,000 or so clones, about nine tenths seen once. The specimen was CD4+ or CD8+ T cells sorted from blood, collected in a trial of the OX40 agonist ivuxolimab. The source is an adult with an advanced solid tumor such as melanoma, head and neck, liver or kidney cancer. Both conserved end residues are part of each CDR3. D genes are given only for firm matches. Clone size is shown for a subset of rows, as once, few, many or a class of expanded clone.

.,TRBV9,TRBJ2-5,TRBD2,TGTGCCAGCAGCGCAGCAATAGCGGGGGGAAGAGAGACCCAGTACTTC,CASSAAIAGGRETQYF
.,TRBV6-5,TRBJ2-7,.,TGTGCCAGCAGTTACGGTGGGGTCGGGACCTACGAGCAGTACTTC,CASSYGGVGTYEQYF
.,TRBV9,TRBJ2-5,.,TGTGCCAGCAGCGTAGGCACGGGGCCTCAAGAGACCCAGTACTTC,CASSVGTGPQETQYF
once,TRBV19,TRBJ2-1,.,TGTGCCAGTAGTAATAACCCCGAGCCCTACAATGAGCAGTTCTTC,CASSNNPEPYNEQFF
.,TRBV27,TRBJ2-6,TRBD2,TGTGCCAGCAGGCGGGCGGGAGGGCCTGGGGCCAACGTCCTGACTTTC,CASRRAGGPGANVLTF
.,TRBV2,TRBJ1-4,.,TGTGCCAGCAGTGGGAGGGGAGTCGGGAATGAAAAACTGTTTTTT,CASSGRGVGNEKLFF
few,TRBV18,TRBJ2-1,TRBD1,TGTGCCAGCTCACCATTAGGGGGCGGAACGGGCAATGAGCAGTTCTTC,CASSPLGGGTGNEQFF
.,TRBV27,TRBJ2-2,.,TGTGCCAGCAGTTTACAGGGGACCGGGGAGCTGTTTTTT,CASSLQGTGELFF
once,TRBV7-8,TRBJ2-5,.,TGTGCCAGCAGCCTGGCGGGACACTACAAGACCCAGTACTTC,CASSLAGHYKTQYF
.,TRBV9,TRBJ2-7,.,TGTGCCAGCAGCGTAGCGCGAGCTTCAGAGCAGTACTTC,CASSVARASEQYF
.,TRBV5-1,TRBJ2-5,.,TGCGCCAGCAGCTTGGACTCCGCGGAGACCCAGTACTTC,CASSLDSAETQYF
.,TRBV28,TRBJ2-3,TRBD2,TGTGCCAGCAGAGCTCCGGGACTAGCGGTTTATACGCAGTATTTT,CASRAPGLAVYTQYF
.,TRBV18,TRBJ2-6,.,TGTGCCAGCTCCCAACAGCAGGGATCTGGGGCCAACGTCCTGACTTTC,CASSQQQGSGANVLTF
.,TRBV6-5,TRBJ2-1,.,TGTGCCAGCAGTTCTAGCCCTAATGAGCAGTTCTTC,CASSSSPNEQFF
.,TRBV5-1,TRBJ1-4,.,TGCGCCAGCAGCCCGGTCTCCACAGGGAAACTGTTTTTT,CASSPVSTGKLFF
once,TRBV30,TRBJ2-5,TRBD2,TGTGCCTGGAGTGGAGGGAGCGGGGGACAAGAGACCCAGTACTTC,CAWSGGSGGQETQYF
.,TRBV28,TRBJ2-5,.,TGTGCCAGCAGCCAGGGCGGAGGCCGGGCCCAGTACTTC,CASSQGGGRAQYF
.,TRBV2,TRBJ2-3,TRBD2,TGTGCCAGCAGTGAACGGGAGGGCGATACGCAGTATTTT,CASSEREGDTQYF
.,TRBV28,TRBJ2-7,TRBD1,TGTGCCAGCAGTATCCAAACAGGGGTGGTCTACGAGCAGTACTTC,CASSIQTGVVYEQYF
.,TRBV10-3,TRBJ2-1,.,TGTGCCATCAATCCGAGGGAGGCCTCCTACAATGAGCAGTTCTTC,CAINPREASYNEQFF
.,TRBV19,TRBJ2-3,.,TGTGCCAGTAGTCCCCGCCGGACAGATACGCAGTATTTT,CASSPRRTDTQYF
.,TRBV30,TRBJ1-2,.,TGTGCCTGGAGTGCCCAGGGTATCTATGGCTACACCTTC,CAWSAQGIYGYTF
.,TRBV11-2,TRBJ1-4,.,TGTGCCAGCAGCACACGCCGGGACATCAATGAAAAACTGTTTTTT,CASSTRRDINEKLFF
.,TRBV28,TRBJ1-1,.,TGTGCCAGCAGTTTAGTTGACAGAGCTGAAGCTTTCTTT,CASSLVDRAEAFF
.,TRBV7-9,TRBJ1-2,.,TGTGCCAGCGGGGGCAGCCTCTTC,CASGGSLF
.,TRBV7-9,TRBJ2-3,.,TGCCGAGTAGCGGTAACTAGCACAGATACGCAGTATTTT,CRVAVTSTDTQYF
.,TRBV10-3,TRBJ2-7,TRBD1,TGTGCCATCAGTGAGTCGCCGGGACAGGTCAGCTACGAGCAGTACTTC,CAISESPGQVSYEQYF
once,TRBV7-2,TRBJ1-1,.,TGTGCCAGCAGCCTTTCCGGGATCCCGGGGACTGAAGCTTTCTTT,CASSLSGIPGTEAFF
.,TRBV7-9,TRBJ2-5,TRBD2,TGTGCCAGCAGCCAGGGGACTAGCGGTGTGGGGACCCAGTACTTC,CASSQGTSGVGTQYF
.,TRBV28,TRBJ1-3,.,TGTGCCAGCAACCGCTTCACGGCTGGAAACACCATATATTTT,CASNRFTAGNTIYF
.,TRBV6-6,TRBJ1-5,.,TGTGCCAGCAGCCCTCTTAAGAGCAATCAGCCCCAGCATTTT,CASSPLKSNQPQHF
.,TRBV5-6,TRBJ1-2,TRBD1,TGTGCCAGCAGCCTCGACAGGGGGGGAAATGGCTACACCTTC,CASSLDRGGNGYTF
.,TRBV27,TRBJ2-2,TRBD1,TGTGCCAGCAGTCCCGGACAGGCCTACACCGGGGAGCTGTTTTTT,CASSPGQAYTGELFF
.,TRBV2,TRBJ2-3,TRBD1,TGTGCCAGCAGTCCTCGGACAGGGTCTATAACAGATACGCAGTATTTT,CASSPRTGSITDTQYF
.,TRBV27,TRBJ2-2,.,TGTGCCAGCAGTTTAAGGCATCAGACGAACACCGGGGAGCTGTTTTTT,CASSLRHQTNTGELFF
.,TRBV7-7,TRBJ1-1,.,TGTGCTAGCAGCTTTGCTGAGGGCACTGAAGCTTTCTTT,CASSFAEGTEAFF
.,TRBV2,TRBJ2-3,TRBD2,TGTGCCAGCAGATTACTAGCGTCTAGCACAGATACGCAGTATTTT,CASRLLASSTDTQYF
.,TRBV5-1,TRBJ2-3,.,TGCGCCAGCAGCTTGGCCGGTCAGCCAGCAGATACGCAGTATTTT,CASSLAGQPADTQYF
.,TRBV9,TRBJ1-5,TRBD1,TGTGCCAGCAGCGGAGAAGGACAGGGGAGCACTCAGCCCCAGCATTTT,CASSGEGQGSTQPQHF
.,TRBV7-9,TRBJ2-6,.,TGTGCCAGCAGCTTACGGGACTCTGGGGCCAACGTCCTGACTTTC,CASSLRDSGANVLTF
once,TRBV10-2,TRBJ1-4,TRBD1,TGCGCCAGCAGTGACCTGGGGACAGGGGATGAAAAACTGTTTTTT,CASSDLGTGDEKLFF
.,TRBV7-2,TRBJ1-4,TRBD1,TGTGCCAGCAGCTTACGGGACAGGGCTCCTTCGGATGAAAAACTGTTTTTT,CASSLRDRAPSDEKLFF
.,TRBV27,TRBJ1-1,.,TGTGCCAGCAGGGGGAATACAGGGAACACTGAAGCTTTCTTT,CASRGNTGNTEAFF
.,TRBV18,TRBJ2-7,TRBD1,TGTGCCAGCTCACCGCCCGGACAGGGGGGGTACGAGCAGTACTTC,CASSPPGQGGYEQYF
.,TRBV6-1,TRBJ1-5,.,TGTGCCAGCAGTAACAGGGGCAATCAGCCCCAGCATTTT,CASSNRGNQPQHF
.,TRBV4-2,TRBJ1-2,.,TGTGCCAGCAGCCAAGATGGTTCGGGGGCGGGAAACTATGGCTACACCTTC,CASSQDGSGAGNYGYTF
.,TRBV5-1,TRBJ2-1,TRBD2,TGCGCCAGCAGCCTTCCGGGACTAGCGGAGAGCGATGAGCAGTTCTTC,CASSLPGLAESDEQFF
few,TRBV10-3,TRBJ2-7,.,TGTGCCATCATTCACCAGGGATTTGTTTGCTACGAGCAGTACTTC,CAIIHQGFVCYEQYF
once,TRBV28,TRBJ1-4,.,TGTGCCAGCAGTTTCGGGACAATTGGGGCACCTGTTTTT,CASSFGTIGAPVF
.,TRBV19,TRBJ1-1,.,TGTGCCAGTAGTGGGGGAGTGATCACTGAAGCTTTCTTT,CASSGGVITEAFF
.,TRBV2,TRBJ2-3,TRBD2,TGTGCCAGCAGTGAAGGAGCGGGATCAGATACGCAGTATTTT,CASSEGAGSDTQYF
.,TRBV5-1,TRBJ1-5,TRBD1,TGCGCCAGCAGCCGGGAGGGGACAGGCATTTCGCCCCAGCATTTT,CASSREGTGISPQHF